These 19 T cell receptor beta chains were sequenced from one sample in a study of T cell repertoires in cytomegalovirus infection. TCRdb reprocessed the reads with MiXCR, giving one entry per CDR3 protein. The table lists 290,000 or so distinct CDR3 sequences, 25% of them singletons. The specimen was PBMCs. The receptors were sampled from a human donor in good health (CMV status not recorded). Some clones in this sample may be carry-over from other donors' samples.

The V call is TRBV6-5, the J call TRBJ2-6; D is uncertain. Germline loops: CDR1 MNHEY, CDR2 SVGAGI. The CDR3 totals 16 residues. The V end was cut by 1 base, the J end by 0 bases, with 7 bases between. The CDR3 loop reads CASSYWRPSGANVLTF. The CDR3 DNA follows: TGTGCCAGCAGTTACTGGCGGCCCTCTGGGGCCAACGTCCTGACTTTC.

The chain's CDR3 is CASSLYETTARNTIYF. DNA for the CDR3: TGTGCCAGCAGTTTATATGAAACAACCGCTAGAAACACCATATATTTT. V gene TRBV28 combines with J gene TRBJ1-3; D gene ambiguous. The CDR3 consists of 16 residues. Germline CDR1 reads MDHEN; CDR2 reads SYDVKM. Trimming cost V 1 base and J 5 bases, with 15 bases left between them.

This clonotype was found a few times. CDR3 DNA: TGTGCCAGTGGACGGGGGCCGGGCAATCAGCCCCAGCATTTT. Protein product: CASGRGPGNQPQHF. This rearrangement joins TRBV19 to TRBJ1-5, with D maybe TRBD1 (6 bases). This CDR3 contains 14 residues. Trimming took 8 bases from V and 2 from J, leaving 13 bases between them. CDR1 and CDR2 from the germline V gene are LNHDA and SQIVND (reference sequence).

This clonotype was seen at least ten times. The genes are TRBV11-2 and TRBJ2-1; tentatively, D is TRBD2 (5 bases). The CDR3 has 14 residues. Looked up from germline, CDR1 is SGHAT and CDR2 is FQNNGV. V was cut by 5 bases and J by 5 bases, with 13 bases left in between. In nucleotides, the CDR3 is TGTGCCAGCAGCAGTACTAGACCCGACAATGAGCAGTTCTTC. This sequence encodes CASSSTRPDNEQFF. The whole variable domain, filled in from reference TRBV11-2 and TRBJ2-1, reads EAGVAQSPRYKIIEKRQSVAFWCNPISGHATLYWYQQILGQGPKLLIQFQNNGVVDDSQLPKDRFSAERLKGVDSTLKIQPAKLEDSAVYLCASSSTRPDNEQFFGPGTRLTVL.

This clonotype was counted at least ten times. The chain couples TRBV7-2 to TRBJ1-3; a weak D match, TRBD1 (5 bases). Looked up from germline, CDR1 is SGHTA and CDR2 is FQGNSA. The CDR3 is made up of 16 amino acids. The V and J ends lost 0 bases and 2 bases respectively, with 11 bases between them. CDR3 in DNA: TGTGCCAGCAGCTTAGCGAGGGGTCCCACTGGAAACACCATATATTTT. Translation: CASSLARGPTGNTIYF.

This clonotype was counted at least ten times. V usage is TRBV6-6 and J usage is TRBJ1-2; the D is unclear. Germline V gives CDR1 MNHNY, CDR2 SVGAGI (reference sequence). V was cut by 6 bases and J by 3 bases, with 14 bases left in between. This CDR3 is built from 14 residues. This chain's CDR3 is CASSLAREDYGYTF. CDR3 in DNA: TGTGCCAGCAGCCTTGCTAGGGAGGACTATGGCTACACCTTC.

The sample holds many counts of this clonotype. The CDR3 reads CASSLVGTGVDTQYF. Here the CDR3 DNA reads TGTGCCAGCAGCTTAGTTGGGACAGGGGTGGATACGCAGTATTTT. The chain couples TRBV7-2 to TRBJ2-3; 10 bases line up with TRBD1. Losses at the gene ends were 1 base for V and 6 bases for J; bases not matched to a gene: 4. CDR3 length equals 15 residues. The germline CDR1 and CDR2 sequences are SGHTA and FQGNSA.

This clonotype was recorded many times. This chain joins TRBV7-2 and TRBJ2-7, with no clear D. The CDR3 is 15 amino acids. In germline, CDR1 is SGHTA, CDR2 FQGNSA. V was pared by 4 bases and J by 0 bases, with 13 bases between. The DNA for the CDR3 is TGTGCCAGCAGCTCGACCACATCAAGCTCCTACGAGCAGTACTTC. Amino acids: CASSSTTSSSYEQYF.

This clonotype appeared many times. The CDR3 DNA is TGTGCCAGCAGCTTAGGACGTCCTAGCTCCTACGAGCAGTACTTC. Translated, it gives CASSLGRPSSYEQYF. The rearrangement links TRBV7-2 to TRBJ2-7, with no clear D. CDR3 length: 15 amino acids. From germline, CDR1 is SGHTA and CDR2 FQGNSA. V lost 1 base and J 0 bases, leaving 10 bases between the germline ends.

The rearrangement joins TRBV2 to TRBJ2-7; the D gene is possibly TRBD1 (6 bases). The CDR3 is 13 amino acids. The ends were cut back, 6 bases at V and 7 bases at J, with 16 bases in the middle. Germline CDR1 SNHLY, CDR2 FYNNEI. DNA of the CDR3: TGTGCCAGCAGGCCGGACAGCGGACGGGAGCAGTACTTC. Translated: CASRPDSGREQYF.

V usage is TRBV29-1 and J usage is TRBJ2-1, with 8 positions matching TRBD2. With V trimmed by 4 bases and J by 13 bases, 12 bases remained unmatched. CDR1 is SQVTM and CDR2 is ANQGSEA in the germline V gene. The CDR3 loop spans 13 amino acids. The CDR3 sequence: CSVALTGSGTQFF. The CDR3 DNA reads TGCAGCGTTGCGCTAACGGGTAGCGGGACCCAGTTCTTC.

Concerning this clonotype: This may arise from a read error, as a much more abundant clone is one base away. This chain connects TRBV28 to TRBJ2-1; 12 bases line up with TRBD2. The germline V gene has CDR1 MDHEN and CDR2 SYDVKM. There are 14 residues in the CDR3. CDR3 nucleotide sequence: TGTGCCGCAAAGACTAGCGGGAGATGGAATGAGCCGTTCTTC. The encoded protein is CAAKTSGRWNEPFF. Drawing the rest from reference TRBV28 and TRBJ2-1, the complete variable domain is DVKVTQSSRYLVKRTGEKVFLECVQDMDHENMFWYRQDPGLGLRLIYFSYDVKMKEKGDIPEGYSVSREKKERFSLILESASTNQTSMYLCAAKTSGRWNEPFFGPGTRLTVL.

This clonotype was counted at least ten times. The J gene is TRBJ2-7, the V gene TRBV6-2 or TRBV6-3; 11 bases line up with TRBD2. There are 17 residues in the CDR3. Germline V lookup: CDR1 MNHEY, CDR2 SVGEGT. V gave up 6 bases and J gave up 0 bases; unmatched junction bases: 10. CDR3 sequence reads: CASSLRKGTSGSYEQYF. Written as DNA, the CDR3 is TGTGCCAGCAGCCTTCGCAAAGGGACTAGCGGCTCCTACGAGCAGTACTTC.

This rearrangement joins TRBV10-3 to TRBJ2-1, with 12 bases fitting TRBD2. CDR3 length equals 16 residues. Germline CDR1 reads ENHRY; CDR2 reads SYGVKD. V dropped 4 bases and J dropped 3; count of bases not matched to a gene: 4. The CDR3 is CAISAQTSGSYNEQFF. CDR3 DNA: TGTGCCATCAGTGCCCAGACTAGCGGGAGCTACAATGAGCAGTTCTTC.

The V gene is TRBV29-1, the J gene TRBJ2-3; 7 bases match TRBD1. The V segment lost 4 bases and the J segment 0 bases; nucleotides outside the gene matches: 7. From germline, CDR1 is SQVTM and CDR2 ANQGSEA. The CDR3 runs 15 residues. CDR3 protein: CSVATGVGSTDTQYF. For the CDR3, the DNA is TGCAGCGTTGCTACAGGGGTAGGGAGCACAGATACGCAGTATTTT.

The rearrangement links TRBV5-5 to TRBJ1-5, with D possibly matching TRBD1 (6 bases). The CDR3 spans 15 residues. The germline CDR1 and CDR2 sequences are SGHKS and YYEKEE (reference sequence). Trimming pared 2 bases from V and 2 bases from J, leaving 11 bases between. The CDR3 loop reads CASSFIQGGNQPQHF. For the CDR3, the DNA is TGTGCCAGCAGCTTCATACAGGGAGGCAATCAGCCCCAGCATTTT.

This sequence joins TRBV29-1 and TRBJ1-3; the D gene is possibly TRBD1 (6 bases). CDR1 SQVTM and CDR2 ANQGSEA come from the germline V gene. The CDR3 is made up of 16 amino acids. The V and J ends lost 2 bases and 0 bases respectively, with 14 bases between them. CDR3 loop: CSVESQTGSSGNTIYF. For the CDR3, the DNA is TGCAGCGTTGAATCCCAAACAGGGAGCTCTGGAAACACCATATATTTT.

On this clonotype itself: Here the CDR3 omits its conserved ending phenylalanine or tryptophan, so a read error is the likely source. The chain employs TRBV7-9 and TRBJ2-1; the match to TRBD2 covers 10 bases. In germline, CDR1 is SEHNR, CDR2 FQNEAQ (reference sequence). The CDR3 loop spans 18 amino acids. V lost 5 bases and J lost 7; bases outside the gene matches: 17. The CDR3 region is CASSHVLAGPARWNEQFV. The DNA for the CDR3 is TGTGCCAGCAGCCACGTACTAGCGGGACCCGCCCGTTGGAATGAGCAGTTCGTC.

This chain connects TRBV10-3 to TRBJ2-4, with TRBD1 matching over 10 bases. V trimming: 9 bases; J trimming: 0 bases; junction bases outside the gene matches: 11. CDR3 size: 17 residues. Germline loops: CDR1 ENHRY, CDR2 SYGVKD. CDR3 region: CAISPGQGNLAKNIQYF. CDR3 nucleotide sequence: TGTGCCATTTCTCCGGGACAGGGGAACCTAGCCAAAAACATTCAGTACTTC.